This TCR beta chain appears in the sequencing data of a study of blood T cell repertoires in COVID-19. This clone has only one observation. TCRdb keeps only in-frame clones here, not all; method: immunoSEQ multiplex PCR. The top ten clones hold about two fifths of a sample with 140,000 or so clones, approximately 87% of them seen once. Germline CDR1 is LNHDA and CDR2 is SQIVND (reference sequence). The CDR3 consists of 14 residues. Trimming left V 3 bases short and J 0 bases short, with 8 bases between. The TCR comes from a man aged 45-60 years who had recovered from COVID-19. Sequencing was done on a sample of peripheral blood. The V and J genes are TRBV19 and TRBJ1-1; tentative D call: TRBD1 (5 bases). CDR3 amino acids: CASSIPGLNTEAFF. In nucleotides, the CDR3 is TGTGCCAGTAGTATTCCAGGGCTGAACACTGAAGCTTTCTTT.